A single sample gave rise to the 32 T cell receptor beta chains below, sequenced in a study of monozygotic twins with inflammatory bowel disease. Using the 5' RACE reads, TCRdb records one entry per CDR3 protein without DNA. The sample totals 40,000 to 45,000 distinct CDR3 sequences. Sample: blood. The receptor source for this set is a human donor with ulcerative colitis or Crohn's disease, or a healthy co-twin of an affected twin (not recorded which).

V gene TRBV3-1 combines with J gene TRBJ2-1; TCRdb outputs TRBD2, but without DNA this stays unchecked. Germline loops: CDR1 LGHDT, CDR2 YNNKEL (reference sequence). The CDR3 spans 15 residues. The CDR3: CASSQLAGGYNEQFF.

The rearrangement joins TRBV9 to TRBJ2-3. CDR3 length: 15 residues. Looked up from germline, CDR1 is SGDLS and CDR2 is YYNGEE. The CDR3 region is CASSVDIGFTDTQYF. Full variable domain (rest looked up from reference TRBV9 and TRBJ2-3): DSGVTQTPKHLITATGQRVTLRCSPRSGDLSVYWYQQSLDQGLQFLIQYYNGEERAKGNILERFSAQQFPDLHSELNLSSLELGDSALYFCASSVDIGFTDTQYFGPGTRLTVL.

This chain uses TRBV7-3 with TRBJ2-3; TCRdb lists TRBD2, though no DNA is available to test this call. The CDR3 is 16 residues long. Looked up from germline, CDR1 is SGHTA and CDR2 is FQGTGA. CDR3 sequence: CASSLHLAGGTDTQYF.

The chain joins TRBV4-1 to TRBJ1-3; TCRdb selects TRBD1, and the lack of DNA leaves this call unchecked. Germline CDR1 and CDR2: MGHRA and YSYEKL. The CDR3 spans 16 residues. Here the CDR3 reads CASSQEAVLSGNTIYF.

The genes are TRBV9 and TRBJ1-2. Germline CDR1 reads SGDLS; CDR2 reads YYNGEE. The CDR3 sequence is 13 residues long. The CDR3 is CASSPGRSGGYTF.

The chain couples TRBV28 to TRBJ2-7; the D call from TCRdb, TRBD1, cannot be confirmed without DNA. Germline lookup yields CDR1 MDHEN and CDR2 SYDVKM. There are 14 residues in the CDR3. The chain's CDR3 is CASSLGDRYYEQYF.

V is TRBV5-1 and J is TRBJ1-1. This CDR3 is 16 amino acids long. CDR1 is SGHRS and CDR2 is YFSETQ in the germline V gene. The CDR3: CASSSSPVIRTTEAFF.

The chain has TRBV27 and TRBJ1-1; TCRdb returns TRBD1, unconfirmable since there is no DNA. CDR1 and CDR2 from the germline V gene are MNHEY and SMNVEV (reference sequence). CDR3 length equals 15 residues. This CDR3 is CASSSLGLGNTEAFF.

The chain employs TRBV24-1 and TRBJ2-1. The CDR3 spans 15 residues. Germline V gene sequence: CDR1 KGHDR, CDR2 SFDVKD. The CDR3 reads CATSDHSRSYNEQFF.

The rearrangement uses TRBV28 and TRBJ1-2; the TCRdb call, TRBD1, lacks DNA for checking. CDR1 is MDHEN, CDR2 SYDVKM, per germline. The CDR3 covers 12 residues. CDR3 loop: CASSLQGWGYTF.

The rearrangement links TRBV4-1 to TRBJ1-4. This CDR3 region has 14 residues. Germline CDR1 reads MGHRA; CDR2 reads YSYEKL. The CDR3 sequence is CASSQDQLGYELFF.

The chain employs TRBV20-1 and TRBJ2-1; no DNA is available, so the TRBD2 call from TCRdb remains unchecked. CDR3 length: 18 amino acids. Germline V gives CDR1 DFQATT, CDR2 SNEGSKA (reference sequence). CDR3 amino acids: CSASIPVASGRNYNEQFF.

The chain uses TRBV10-3 and TRBJ1-2. Germline CDR1 is ENHRY and CDR2 is SYGVKD. The CDR3 runs to 12 residues. The CDR3 loop reads CAISSANYGYTF.

This chain joins TRBV12-3 or TRBV12-4 and TRBJ2-3; there is no DNA to check the TCRdb D call of TRBD2. This CDR3 has 13 residues. The CDR3: CASRSGGAHTQYF.

The CDR3 protein is CASTPRHPRTDTQYF. The chain couples TRBV27 to TRBJ2-3. This CDR3 contains 15 residues. CDR1 is MNHEY, CDR2 SMNVEV, per germline (reference sequence).

The chain couples TRBV19 to TRBJ1-5; absent DNA, TCRdb's TRBD1 call cannot be checked. The germline CDR1 and CDR2 sequences are LNHDA and SQIVND (reference sequence). This CDR3 is 17 amino acids long. The CDR3 region is CASTPPGSRNSNQPQHF.

The V gene is TRBV18, the J gene TRBJ2-1. The CDR3 runs 15 residues. Germline lookup yields CDR1 KGHSH and CDR2 LQKENI. CDR3 amino acids: CASSPGAGSYNEQFF.

This chain connects TRBV7-2 to TRBJ2-7; TCRdb's D gene call, TRBD1, goes unchecked for lack of DNA. Germline loops: CDR1 SGHTA, CDR2 FQGNSA. The CDR3 has 13 amino acids. CDR3 region: CASSSTLGQGEYF.

The CDR3 loop is CASSGASGRRTYNEQFF. V usage is TRBV4-2 and J usage is TRBJ2-1; the TRBD2 assignment by TCRdb is unverifiable without DNA. The CDR3 loop spans 17 amino acids. Germline CDR1 LGHNA, CDR2 YNFKEQ.

The V gene is TRBV18, the J gene TRBJ2-7; the TCRdb call, TRBD2, lacks DNA for checking. The V gene's germline CDR1 is KGHSH and CDR2 LQKENI. CDR3 size: 13 residues. The CDR3 spells CASSGLAPDEQYF.

The chain uses TRBV19 and TRBJ1-5; TCRdb's D gene call, TRBD1, goes unchecked for lack of DNA. Germline V gives CDR1 LNHDA, CDR2 SQIVND (reference sequence). The CDR3 runs 15 residues. CDR3 region: CASSGRGTVNQPQHF.

The chain couples TRBV6-1 to TRBJ2-2; TCRdb proposes TRBD2, but this gene call is untestable without DNA. The V gene's germline CDR1 is MNHNS and CDR2 SASEGT. The CDR3 covers 14 residues. CDR3 loop: CASIAGEVTGELFF.

V usage is TRBV19 and J usage is TRBJ1-3. This CDR3 comprises 12 residues. Germline assignment: CDR1 LNHDA and CDR2 SQIVND (reference sequence). CDR3 residues: CASSATGNTIYF.

The chain has TRBV20-1 and TRBJ2-2; the TCRdb call, TRBD1, lacks DNA for checking. This CDR3 has 18 amino acids. CDR1 is DFQATT, CDR2 SNEGSKA, per germline (reference sequence). The CDR3 is CSARRPLAGTLNTGELFF.

The J gene is TRBJ2-6, the V gene TRBV7-9. The CDR3 is made up of 13 amino acids. Germline V CDR1 and CDR2: SEHNR, FQNEAQ (reference sequence). CDR3 sequence: CASSQSGANVLTF. Filled out from reference TRBV7-9 and TRBJ2-6, the complete variable domain reads DTGVSQNPRHKITKRGQNVTFRCDPISEHNRLYWYRQTLGQGPEFLTYFQNEAQLEKSRLLSDRFSAERPKGSFSTLEIQRTEQGDSAMYLCASSQSGANVLTFGAGSRLTVL.

The chain employs TRBV19 and TRBJ2-7. Germline assignment: CDR1 LNHDA and CDR2 SQIVND (reference sequence). CDR3 length equals 14 residues. This chain's CDR3 is CASSIDPDSYEQYF.

The chain couples TRBV5-5 to TRBJ2-3; TCRdb indicates TRBD2, and absent DNA this call remains unverified. This CDR3 is built from 17 residues. CDR1 is SGHKS, CDR2 YYEKEE, per germline (reference sequence). The CDR3 spells CASSFGTSGVGTDTQYF.

This chain joins TRBV4-3 and TRBJ2-2. Germline V lookup: CDR1 LGHNA, CDR2 YSLEER. CDR3 length equals 14 residues. This CDR3 is CASSQDPSTGELFF.

The chain combines TRBV20-1 with TRBJ2-2; TCRdb proposes TRBD1, but this gene call is untestable without DNA. This CDR3 is built from 14 residues. The V gene's germline CDR1 is DFQATT and CDR2 SNEGSKA (reference sequence). CDR3 amino acids: CSARAGGSTGELFF.

This CDR3 is CASKGGSFGYEQYF. The rearrangement uses TRBV6-2 or TRBV6-3 and TRBJ2-7; TCRdb's assignment of TRBD2 cannot be checked, as there is no DNA. Germline CDR1 MNHEY, CDR2 SVGEGT. The CDR3 consists of 14 residues.

The chain carries TRBV7-8 and TRBJ1-2. This CDR3 has 15 residues. Germline values: CDR1 SGHVS, CDR2 FQNEAQ. The CDR3 loop is CASSSLSESNYGYTF. Complete variable domain (other parts from reference TRBV7-8 and TRBJ1-2): GAGVSQSPRYKVAKRGQDVALRCDPISGHVSLFWYQQALGQGPEFLTYFQNEAQLDKSGLPSDRFFAERPEGSVSTLKIQRTQQEDSAVYLCASSSLSESNYGYTFGSGTRLTVV.

The rearrangement joins TRBV28 to TRBJ1-2. Germline CDR1 MDHEN, CDR2 SYDVKM. CDR3 length: 11 amino acids. This chain's CDR3 is CASTREEGYTF.